This TCR beta chain emerged from a study of vaccination effects on CD4 cells after COVID-19. Study as a whole: Antigen-specific CD4+ T cells were expanded with viral peptide pools in the ViraFEST assay before sequencing.

An approximately 10-day culture period preceded the isolation of CD4+ T cells. Each vaccine recipient was nucleocapsid antibody negative and had no prior SARS-CoV-2 infection. Turning to this clone: Its antigen is currently unknown.

The method was immunoSEQ multiplex PCR; TCRdb's version includes in-frame clones alone and lacks a portion of them. The data hold around 56,000 clones, with over 65% observed a single time. The length of the CDR3 is 17 residues. Germline assignment: CDR1 SGHRS and CDR2 YFSETQ. Trimming removed 0 bases from V and 3 bases from J, with 17 bases in between. This sequence was found in a human donor who received a COVID-19 vaccine. This sample comprised CD4+ T cells from PBMCs cultured without peptide, obtained before COVID-19 vaccination. The J gene is TRBJ2-3, the V gene TRBV5-1, with D possibly TRBD2 on 6 matching bases. DNA of the CDR3: TGCGCCAGCAGCTTGGGACCTCCCGGGCGGGGTACAGATACGCAGTATTTT. Its protein is CASSLGPPGRGTDTQYF.